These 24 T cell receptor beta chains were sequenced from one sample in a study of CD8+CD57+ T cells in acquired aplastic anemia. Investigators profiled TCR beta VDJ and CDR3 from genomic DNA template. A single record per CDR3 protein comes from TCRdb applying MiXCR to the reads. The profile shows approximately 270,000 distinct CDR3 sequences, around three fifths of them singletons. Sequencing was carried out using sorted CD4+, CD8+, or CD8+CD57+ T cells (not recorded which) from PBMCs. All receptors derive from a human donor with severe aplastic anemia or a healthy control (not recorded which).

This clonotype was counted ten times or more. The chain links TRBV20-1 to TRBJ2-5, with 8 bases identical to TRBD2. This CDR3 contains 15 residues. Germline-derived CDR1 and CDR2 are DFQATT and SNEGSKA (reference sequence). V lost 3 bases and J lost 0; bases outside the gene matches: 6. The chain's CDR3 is CSASGRGDYQETQYF. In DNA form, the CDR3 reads TGCAGTGCTAGTGGGCGGGGGGACTACCAAGAGACCCAGTACTTC.

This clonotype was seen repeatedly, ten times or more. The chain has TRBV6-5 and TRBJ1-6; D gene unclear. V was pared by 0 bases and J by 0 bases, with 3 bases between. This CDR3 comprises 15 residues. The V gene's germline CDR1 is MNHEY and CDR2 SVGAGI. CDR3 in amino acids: CASSYSSSYNSPLHF. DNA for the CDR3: TGTGCCAGCAGTTACTCGAGCTCCTATAATTCACCCCTCCACTTT.

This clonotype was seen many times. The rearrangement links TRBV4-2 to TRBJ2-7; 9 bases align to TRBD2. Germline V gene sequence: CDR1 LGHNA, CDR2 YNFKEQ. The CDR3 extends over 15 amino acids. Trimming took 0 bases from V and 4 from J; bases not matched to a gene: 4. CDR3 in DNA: TGTGCCAGCAGCCAAGACGCGGGGGGGCAATACGAGCAGTACTTC. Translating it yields CASSQDAGGQYEQYF.

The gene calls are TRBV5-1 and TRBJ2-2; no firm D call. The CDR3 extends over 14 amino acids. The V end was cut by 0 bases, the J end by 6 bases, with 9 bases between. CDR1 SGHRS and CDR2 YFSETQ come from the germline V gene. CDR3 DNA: TGCGCCAGCAGCTTGGCCGCGACTCCCGGGGAGCTGTTTTTT. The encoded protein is CASSLAATPGELFF.

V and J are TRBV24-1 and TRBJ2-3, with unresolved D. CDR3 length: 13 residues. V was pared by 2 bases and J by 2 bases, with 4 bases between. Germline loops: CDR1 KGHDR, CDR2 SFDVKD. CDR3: CATSDSYTDTQYF. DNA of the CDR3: TGTGCCACCAGTGATTCGTACACAGATACGCAGTATTTT.

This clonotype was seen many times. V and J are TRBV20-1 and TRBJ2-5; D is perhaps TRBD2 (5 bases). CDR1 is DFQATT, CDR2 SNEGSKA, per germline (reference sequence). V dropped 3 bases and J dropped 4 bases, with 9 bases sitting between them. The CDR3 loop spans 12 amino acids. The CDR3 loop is CSASYRGETQYF. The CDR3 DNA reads TGCAGTGCTAGCTATCGGGGAGAGACCCAGTACTTC.

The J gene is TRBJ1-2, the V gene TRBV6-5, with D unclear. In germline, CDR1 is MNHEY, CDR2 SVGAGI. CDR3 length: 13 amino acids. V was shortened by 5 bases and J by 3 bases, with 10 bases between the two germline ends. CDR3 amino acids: CASSVLQYYGYTF. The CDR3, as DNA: TGTGCCAGCAGTGTCTTACAGTACTATGGCTACACCTTC.

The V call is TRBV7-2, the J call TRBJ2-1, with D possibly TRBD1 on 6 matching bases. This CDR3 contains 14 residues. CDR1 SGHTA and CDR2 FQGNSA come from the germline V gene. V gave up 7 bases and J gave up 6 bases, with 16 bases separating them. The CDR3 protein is CASITDRYANEQFF. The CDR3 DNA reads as TGTGCCAGCATCACAGACAGGTACGCCAATGAGCAGTTCTTC.

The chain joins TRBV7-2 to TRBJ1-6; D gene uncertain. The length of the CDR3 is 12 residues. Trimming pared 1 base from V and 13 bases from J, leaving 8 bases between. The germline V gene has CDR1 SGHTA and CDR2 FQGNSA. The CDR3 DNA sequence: TGTGCCAGCAGCTTAGGTACGGTCCCCCTCCACTTT. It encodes CASSLGTVPLHF.

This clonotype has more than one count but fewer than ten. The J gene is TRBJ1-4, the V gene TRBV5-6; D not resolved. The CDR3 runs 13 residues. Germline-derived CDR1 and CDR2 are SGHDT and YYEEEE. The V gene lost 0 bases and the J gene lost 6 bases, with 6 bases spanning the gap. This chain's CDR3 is CASSLAQDEKLFF. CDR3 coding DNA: TGTGCCAGCAGCTTGGCGCAGGATGAAAAACTGTTTTTT.

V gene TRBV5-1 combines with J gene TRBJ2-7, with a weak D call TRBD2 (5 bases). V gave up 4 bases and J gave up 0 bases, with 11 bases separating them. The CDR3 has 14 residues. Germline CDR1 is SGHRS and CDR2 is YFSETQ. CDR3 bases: TGCGCCAGCAGCCAATCCGGGAACTCCTACGAGCAGTACTTC. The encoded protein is CASSQSGNSYEQYF.

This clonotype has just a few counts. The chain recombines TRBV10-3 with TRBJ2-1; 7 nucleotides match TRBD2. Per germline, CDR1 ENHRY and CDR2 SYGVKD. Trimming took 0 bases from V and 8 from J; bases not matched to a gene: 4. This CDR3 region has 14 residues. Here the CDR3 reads CAISESIAGDEQFF. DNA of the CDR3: TGTGCCATCAGTGAGTCGATAGCGGGCGATGAGCAGTTCTTC.

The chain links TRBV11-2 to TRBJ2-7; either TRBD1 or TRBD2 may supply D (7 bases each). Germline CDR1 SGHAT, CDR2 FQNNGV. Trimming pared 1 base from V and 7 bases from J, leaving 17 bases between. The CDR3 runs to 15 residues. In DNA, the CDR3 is TGTGCCAGCAGCTTAGTCACGGGCGGGGGACAGGAGCAGTACTTC. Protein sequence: CASSLVTGGGQEQYF.

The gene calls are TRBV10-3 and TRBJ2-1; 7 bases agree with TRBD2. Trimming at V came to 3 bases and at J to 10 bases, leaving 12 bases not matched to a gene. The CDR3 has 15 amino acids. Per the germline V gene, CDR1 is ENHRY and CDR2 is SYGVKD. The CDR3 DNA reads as TGTGCCATCAGTGATTTGTACCAGCGGGGCTACGAGCAGTTCTTC. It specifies CAISDLYQRGYEQFF.

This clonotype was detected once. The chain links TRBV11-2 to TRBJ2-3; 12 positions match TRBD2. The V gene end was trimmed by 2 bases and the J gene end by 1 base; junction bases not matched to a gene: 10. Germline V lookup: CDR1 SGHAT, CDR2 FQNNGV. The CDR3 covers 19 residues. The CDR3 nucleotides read TGTGCCAGCAGCTTACACCTAGCAGCTAGCGGGGGGGGCACAGATACGCAGTATTTT. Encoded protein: CASSLHLAASGGGTDTQYF.

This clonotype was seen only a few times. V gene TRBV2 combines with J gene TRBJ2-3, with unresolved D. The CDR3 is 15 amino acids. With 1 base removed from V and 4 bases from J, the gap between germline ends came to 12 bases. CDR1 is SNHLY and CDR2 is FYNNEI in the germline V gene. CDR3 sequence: CASSEVSFSPDTQYF. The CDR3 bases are TGTGCCAGCAGTGAAGTGTCTTTCTCCCCAGATACGCAGTATTTT.

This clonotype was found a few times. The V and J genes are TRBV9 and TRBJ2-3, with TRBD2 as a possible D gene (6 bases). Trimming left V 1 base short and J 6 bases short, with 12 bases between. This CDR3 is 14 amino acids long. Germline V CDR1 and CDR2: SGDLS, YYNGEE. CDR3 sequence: CASSVWDSKDTQYF. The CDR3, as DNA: TGTGCCAGCAGCGTATGGGACTCCAAGGATACGCAGTATTTT. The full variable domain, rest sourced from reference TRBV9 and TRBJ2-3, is DSGVTQTPKHLITATGQRVTLRCSPRSGDLSVYWYQQSLDQGLQFLIQYYNGEERAKGNILERFSAQQFPDLHSELNLSSLELGDSALYFCASSVWDSKDTQYFGPGTRLTVL.

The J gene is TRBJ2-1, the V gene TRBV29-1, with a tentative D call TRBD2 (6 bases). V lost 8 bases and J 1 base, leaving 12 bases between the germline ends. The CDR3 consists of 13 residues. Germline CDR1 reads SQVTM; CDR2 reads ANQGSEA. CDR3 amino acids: CSLEGGSYNEQFF. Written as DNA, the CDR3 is TGCAGCTTGGAAGGAGGGTCCTACAATGAGCAGTTCTTC.

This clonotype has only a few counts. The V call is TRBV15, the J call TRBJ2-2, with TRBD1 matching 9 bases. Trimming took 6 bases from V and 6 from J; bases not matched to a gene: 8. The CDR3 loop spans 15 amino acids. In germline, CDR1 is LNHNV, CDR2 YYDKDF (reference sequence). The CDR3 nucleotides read TGTGCCACCAGTTTCGTGACAGGGGGGTCCGGGGAGCTGTTTTTT. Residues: CATSFVTGGSGELFF.

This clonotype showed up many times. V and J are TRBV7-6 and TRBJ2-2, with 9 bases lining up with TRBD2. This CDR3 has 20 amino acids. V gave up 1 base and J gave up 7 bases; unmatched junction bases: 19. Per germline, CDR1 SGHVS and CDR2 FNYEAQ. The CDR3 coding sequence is TGTGCCAGCAGCTTAGTTGGAGCAGGTTGGCGGGGGGGATATAGCGGGGAGCTGTTTTTT. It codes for CASSLVGAGWRGGYSGELFF.

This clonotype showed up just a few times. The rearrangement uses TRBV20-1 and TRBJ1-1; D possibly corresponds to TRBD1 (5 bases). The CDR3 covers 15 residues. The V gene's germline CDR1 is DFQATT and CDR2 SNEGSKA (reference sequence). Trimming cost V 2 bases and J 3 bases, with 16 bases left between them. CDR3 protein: CSARMGGAVDTEAFF. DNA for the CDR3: TGCAGTGCTAGAATGGGAGGGGCGGTGGACACTGAAGCTTTCTTT.

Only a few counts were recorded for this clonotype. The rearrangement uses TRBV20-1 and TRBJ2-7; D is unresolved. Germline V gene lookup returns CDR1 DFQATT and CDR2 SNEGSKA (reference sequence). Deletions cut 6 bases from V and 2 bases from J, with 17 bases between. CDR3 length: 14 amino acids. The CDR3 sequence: CSAVVEDPPYEQYF. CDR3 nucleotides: TGCAGTGCCGTCGTTGAGGATCCCCCCTACGAGCAGTACTTC.

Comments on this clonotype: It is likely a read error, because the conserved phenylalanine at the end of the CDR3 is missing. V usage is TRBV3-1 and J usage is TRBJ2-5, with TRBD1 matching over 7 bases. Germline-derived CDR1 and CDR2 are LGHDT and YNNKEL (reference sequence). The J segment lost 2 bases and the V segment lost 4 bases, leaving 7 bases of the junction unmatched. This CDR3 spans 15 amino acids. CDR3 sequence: CASSPDRTIQETQYL. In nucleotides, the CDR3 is TGTGCCAGCAGCCCGGACAGGACCATACAAGAGACCCAGTACCTC.

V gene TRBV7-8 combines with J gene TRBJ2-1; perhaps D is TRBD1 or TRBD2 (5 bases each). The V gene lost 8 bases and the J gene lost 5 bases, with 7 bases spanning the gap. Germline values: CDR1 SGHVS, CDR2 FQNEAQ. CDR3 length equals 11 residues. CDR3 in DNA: TGTGCCAGCCGGGACGACAATGAGCAGTTCTTC. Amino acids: CASRDDNEQFF. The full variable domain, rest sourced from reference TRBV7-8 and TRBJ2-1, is GAGVSQSPRYKVAKRGQDVALRCDPISGHVSLFWYQQALGQGPEFLTYFQNEAQLDKSGLPSDRFFAERPEGSVSTLKIQRTQQEDSAVYLCASRDDNEQFFGPGTRLTVL.